The text below deals with one TCR beta chain. The antigen it recognizes is unknown. Base qualities are missing; no much larger clone stands one base away. This sample is part of a study of OX40 agonist ivuxolimab in advanced cancers. With respect to the entire study: Ivuxolimab was a fully human IgG2 agonistic monoclonal antibody targeting the costimulatory receptor OX40 (CD134). Partial responses occurred in three dose-escalation patients, of whom one had hepatocellular carcinoma and two had cutaneous melanoma. Patients were allowed to have had prior anti-PD-1, anti-PD-L1 or anti-CTLA-4 therapy, and more than 30% of the dose-escalation patients had previously received checkpoint inhibitors. The point of sequencing TCRbeta in the periphery was to test whether ivuxolimab changed TCR sequence diversity and drove clonal T-cell expansion. Of the 52 patients in dose escalation, some 20 had hepatocellular carcinoma, some 15 had melanoma, 9 had renal cell carcinoma and 9 had head and neck cancer. The paper describes the monotherapy dose-escalation part (N = 52 patients) of the phase I trial of ivuxolimab. The dose-escalation cohort was approximately 83% male with a mean age of approximately 60 years, ranging from about 20 to 80. Intravenous ivuxolimab was administered to patients every 2 weeks at six dose levels: 0.01, 0.1, 0.3, 1.5, 3 and 10 mg/kg.

At the junction V is shortened by 5 bases and J by 7 bases; bases outside the gene matches: 8. The CDR3 starts with the cysteine, ends with the phenylalanine, and has 14 residues. The entry retains the CDR3 DNA only, 42 bases that are in frame from base 1. Via the germline V gene, CDR1 is SGHAT and CDR2 FQNNGV. The trial excluded patients who had a history of autoimmune disease or who were on systemic immunosuppression. Peripheral blood for TCR sequencing was drawn from every dose cohort at baseline, at cycle 4 day 1 and at cycle 7 day 1. The samples were taken from a phase I, first-in-human, multicenter, open-label dose-escalation trial of ivuxolimab. Adults with locally advanced or metastatic melanoma, renal cell, hepatocellular, or head and neck squamous cell carcinoma were enrolled in the trial. CD4+ and CD8+ T cells were sorted separately from peripheral blood before TCR sequencing. What the study reported, not specific to this receptor: After ivuxolimab, expanded clones were on average more numerous among CD8+ T cells than among CD4+ T cells. At doses of 0.1 to 3.0 mg/kg, clonal expansion of both CD4+ and CD8+ blood T cells was observed from baseline to week 6. The antigen specificity of the peripheral T cells that underwent clonal expansion was not determined. Partial responders in the 0.1-3.0 mg/kg groups had among the lowest normalized peripheral clonal expansion, especially among CD8+ T cells. Low levels of normalized T-cell clonal expansion were also shown by some nonresponding patients.

For sequencing of the TCRbeta CDR3 region, genomic DNA was extracted from the sorted cells. TCRbeta CDR3 regions were sequenced using the immunoSEQ Assay. In TCRdb, the immuneACCESS table is reduced to in-frame sequences with V and J assigned. These tables do not hold every clone; where another copy was compared, an unresolved V gene accounts for under half, and the others remain unexplained. The sample table records approximately 58,000 clones; approximately 79% of these occur just once. The ten largest clonotypes hold more than 2% of the sample. This chain is built from TRBV11-2 and TRBJ1-5; 7 bases in the junction line up with TRBD1. This TCR was recovered from an adult with an advanced solid tumor such as melanoma, head and neck, liver or kidney cancer. The sequenced sample was CD4+ or CD8+ T cells sorted from blood, obtained in a trial of the OX40 agonist ivuxolimab. This receptor carries the CDR3 CASSRAGGTQPQHF. The bases read TGTGCCAGCAGCCGTGCAGGGGGGACGCAGCCCCAGCATTTT.